This T cell receptor beta chain was sequenced in a study of vaccination and CD4 T cells after COVID-19. Stated time point: late sampling 161 to 241 days after vaccination in a few convalescent patients. Treatment noted: roughly 10-day PBMC culture with coronavirus spike peptide pools or control peptides (ViraFEST assay). This clonotype turned up a few times. The target antigen is unknown. The CDR3 totals 15 residues. The germline gives CDR1 MNHNS, CDR2 SASEGT. The J segment lost 5 bases and the V segment lost 0 bases, leaving 4 bases of the junction unmatched. Scientists ran DNA taken from cultured CD4+ T cells through the Oncomine TCR Beta short-read assay for sequencing. TCRdb used MiXCR to reprocess the PCR reads, holding one entry per CDR3 protein. The sample carries around 23,000 distinct CDR3 sequences, 32% recorded once.

V usage is TRBV6-1 and J usage is TRBJ1-5, with 7 bases identical to TRBD1. The sequence was obtained from a human donor who had recovered from COVID-19. Specimen: CD4+ T cells from blood, cultured in vitro, collected about 7 months after SARS-CoV-2 vaccination. The CDR3 coding sequence is TGTGCCAGCAGTGAAGCAATACAGGGGCATCAGCCCCAGCATTTT. Translation gives CASSEAIQGHQPQHF.